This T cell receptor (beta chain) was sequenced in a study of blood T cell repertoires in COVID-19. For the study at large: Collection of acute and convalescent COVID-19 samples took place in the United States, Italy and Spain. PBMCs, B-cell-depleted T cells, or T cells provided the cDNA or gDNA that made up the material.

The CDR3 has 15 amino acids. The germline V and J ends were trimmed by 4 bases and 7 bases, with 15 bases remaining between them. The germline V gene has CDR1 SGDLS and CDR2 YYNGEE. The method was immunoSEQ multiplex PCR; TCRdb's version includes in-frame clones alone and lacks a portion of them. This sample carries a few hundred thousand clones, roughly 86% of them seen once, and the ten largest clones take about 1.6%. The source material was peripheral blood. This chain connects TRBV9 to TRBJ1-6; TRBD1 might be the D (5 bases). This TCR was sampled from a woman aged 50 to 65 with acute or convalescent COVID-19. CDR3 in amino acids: CASSPSGGINSPLHF. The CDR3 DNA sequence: TGTGCCAGCAGCCCCAGCGGGGGAATCAATTCACCCCTCCACTTT.